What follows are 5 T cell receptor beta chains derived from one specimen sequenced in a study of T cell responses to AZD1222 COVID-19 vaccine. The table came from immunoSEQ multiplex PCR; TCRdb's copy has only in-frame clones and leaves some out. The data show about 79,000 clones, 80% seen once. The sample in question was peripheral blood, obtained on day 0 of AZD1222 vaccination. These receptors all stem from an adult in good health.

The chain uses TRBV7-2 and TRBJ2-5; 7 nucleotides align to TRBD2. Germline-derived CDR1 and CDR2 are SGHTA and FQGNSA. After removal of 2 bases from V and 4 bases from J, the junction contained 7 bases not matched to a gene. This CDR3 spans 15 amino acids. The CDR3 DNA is TGTGCCAGCAGCTTAACTCGACTAGCTGGAGAGACCCAGTACTTC. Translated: CASSLTRLAGETQYF.

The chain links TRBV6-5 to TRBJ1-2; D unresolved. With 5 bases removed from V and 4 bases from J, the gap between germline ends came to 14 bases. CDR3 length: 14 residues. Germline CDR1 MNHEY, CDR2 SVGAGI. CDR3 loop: CASSPPEVSYGYTF. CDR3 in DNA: TGTGCCAGCAGTCCACCGGAGGTTTCCTATGGCTACACCTTC.

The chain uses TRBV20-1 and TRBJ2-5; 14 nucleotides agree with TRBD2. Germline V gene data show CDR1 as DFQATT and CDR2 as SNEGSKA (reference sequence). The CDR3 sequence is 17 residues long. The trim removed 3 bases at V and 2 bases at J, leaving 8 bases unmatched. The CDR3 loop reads CSASGGLAGVFQETQYF. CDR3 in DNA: TGCAGTGCTAGTGGGGGACTAGCGGGGGTGTTTCAAGAGACCCAGTACTTC.

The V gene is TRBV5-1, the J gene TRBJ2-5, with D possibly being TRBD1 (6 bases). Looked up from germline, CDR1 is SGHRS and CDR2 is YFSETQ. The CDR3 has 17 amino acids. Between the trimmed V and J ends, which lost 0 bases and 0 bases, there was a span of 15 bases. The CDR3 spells CASSLGAGVYYQETQYF. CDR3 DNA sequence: TGCGCCAGCAGCTTGGGGGCAGGGGTCTATTACCAAGAGACCCAGTACTTC.

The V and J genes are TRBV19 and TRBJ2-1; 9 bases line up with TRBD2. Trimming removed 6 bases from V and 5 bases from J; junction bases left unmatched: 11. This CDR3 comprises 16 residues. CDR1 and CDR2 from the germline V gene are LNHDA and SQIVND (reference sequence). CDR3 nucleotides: TGTGCCAGTAGCCGCCGTTGGGCTAGCGGGGACAATGAGCAGTTCTTC. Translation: CASSRRWASGDNEQFF.